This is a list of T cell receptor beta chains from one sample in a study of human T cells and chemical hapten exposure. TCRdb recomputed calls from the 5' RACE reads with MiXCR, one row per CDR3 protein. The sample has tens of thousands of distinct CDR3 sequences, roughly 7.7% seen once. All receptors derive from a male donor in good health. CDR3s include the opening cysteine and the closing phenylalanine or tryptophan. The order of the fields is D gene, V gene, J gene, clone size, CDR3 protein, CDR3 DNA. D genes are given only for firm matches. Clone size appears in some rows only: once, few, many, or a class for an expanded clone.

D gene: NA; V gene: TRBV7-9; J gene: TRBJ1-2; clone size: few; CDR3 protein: CASSSGPDNYGYTF; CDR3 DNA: TGTGCCAGCAGCTCCGGGCCAGATAACTATGGCTACACCTTC
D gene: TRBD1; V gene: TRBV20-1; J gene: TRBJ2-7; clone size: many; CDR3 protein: CSARPGQGTHEQYF; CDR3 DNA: TGCAGTGCTCGTCCGGGACAGGGGACCCACGAGCAGTACTTC
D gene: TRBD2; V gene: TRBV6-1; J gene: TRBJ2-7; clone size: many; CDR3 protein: CASSIDSASGSYEQYF; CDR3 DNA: TGTGCCAGCTCTATCGATTCAGCTAGCGGGAGTTACGAGCAGTACTTC
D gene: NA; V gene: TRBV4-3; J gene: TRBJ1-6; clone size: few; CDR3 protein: CASSQERLGPLHF; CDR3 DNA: TGCGCCAGCAGCCAAGAACGTCTTGGACCCCTCCACTTT
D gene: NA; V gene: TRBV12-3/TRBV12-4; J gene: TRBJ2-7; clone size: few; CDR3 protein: CASSFTGSYEQYF; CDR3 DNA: TGTGCCAGCAGTTTTACAGGGAGCTACGAGCAGTACTTC
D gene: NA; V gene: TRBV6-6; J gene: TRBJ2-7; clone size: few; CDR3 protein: CASSYSSGDKASYEQYF; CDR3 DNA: TGTGCCAGCAGTTACTCGTCCGGAGACAAGGCCTCCTACGAGCAGTACTTC
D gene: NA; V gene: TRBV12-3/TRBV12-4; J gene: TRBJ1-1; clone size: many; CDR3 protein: CASAGYTEAFF; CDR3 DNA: TGTGCCTCGGCAGGCTACACTGAAGCTTTCTTT
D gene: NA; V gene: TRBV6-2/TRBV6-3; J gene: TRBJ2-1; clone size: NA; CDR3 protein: CASSYFQYNEQFF; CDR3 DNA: TGTGCCAGCAGTTACTTCCAATACAATGAGCAGTTCTTC
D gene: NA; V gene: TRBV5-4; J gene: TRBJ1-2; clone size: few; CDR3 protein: CASSLDIDGYTF; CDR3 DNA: TGTGCCAGCAGCTTGGACATTGATGGCTACACCTTC
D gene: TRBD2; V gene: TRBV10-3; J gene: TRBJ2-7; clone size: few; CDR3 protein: CAISERAPSGRIYEQYF; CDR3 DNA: TGTGCCATCAGTGAGCGAGCCCCTAGCGGGAGGATTTACGAGCAGTACTTC
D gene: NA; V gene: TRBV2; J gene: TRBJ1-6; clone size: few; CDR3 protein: CASSQDRRTLHF; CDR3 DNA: TGTGCCAGCAGTCAAGACCGACGCACCCTCCACTTT
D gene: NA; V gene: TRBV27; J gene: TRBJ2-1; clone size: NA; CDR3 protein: CASSFGGRDEQFF; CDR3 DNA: TGTGCCAGCAGTTTCGGGGGGCGGGATGAGCAGTTCTTC
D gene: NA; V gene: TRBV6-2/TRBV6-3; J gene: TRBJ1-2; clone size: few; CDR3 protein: CASSRDRDTYYGYTF; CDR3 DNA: TGTGCCAGCAGTCGGGACCGGGACACCTACTATGGCTACACCTTC
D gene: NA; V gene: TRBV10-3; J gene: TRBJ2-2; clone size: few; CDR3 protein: CAITLGEDTGELFF; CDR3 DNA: TGTGCCATCACCCTAGGGGAGGACACCGGGGAGCTGTTTTTT
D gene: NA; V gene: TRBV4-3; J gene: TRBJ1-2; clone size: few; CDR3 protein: CASSQDAGSSYGYTF; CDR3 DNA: TGCGCCAGCAGCCAAGACGCAGGGTCTAGCTATGGCTACACCTTC
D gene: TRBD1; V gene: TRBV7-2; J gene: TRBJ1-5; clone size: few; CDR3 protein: CASSRGQGRGQPQHF; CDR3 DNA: TGTGCCAGCAGCCGGGGACAGGGAAGAGGTCAGCCCCAGCATTTT
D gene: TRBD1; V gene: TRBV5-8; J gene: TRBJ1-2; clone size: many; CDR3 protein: CASSFGQGANYGYTF; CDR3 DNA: TGTGCCAGCAGCTTTGGACAGGGGGCTAACTATGGCTACACCTTC
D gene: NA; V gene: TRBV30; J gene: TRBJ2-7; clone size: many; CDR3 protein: CAWRGPKTYEQYF; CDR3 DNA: TGTGCCTGGAGAGGACCGAAAACCTACGAGCAGTACTTC
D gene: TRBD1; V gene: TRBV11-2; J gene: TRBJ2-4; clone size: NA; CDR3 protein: CASSLGQGIFLAKNIQYF; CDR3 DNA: TGTGCCAGCAGCCTGGGACAGGGGATCTTTTTAGCCAAAAACATTCAGTACTTC
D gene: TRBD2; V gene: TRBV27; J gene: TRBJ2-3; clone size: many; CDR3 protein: CASSWGVAGEDTQYF; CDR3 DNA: TGTGCCAGCAGTTGGGGGGTAGCGGGAGAAGATACGCAGTATTTT
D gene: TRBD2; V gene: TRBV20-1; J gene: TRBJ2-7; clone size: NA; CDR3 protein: CSATSSGGRAGEQYF; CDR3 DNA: TGCAGTGCCACCTCGAGCGGCGGGAGGGCCGGCGAGCAGTACTTC
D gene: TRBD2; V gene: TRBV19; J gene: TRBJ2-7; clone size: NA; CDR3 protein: CASSPGLAGAGEQYF; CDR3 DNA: TGTGCCAGTAGCCCGGGACTAGCGGGAGCGGGGGAGCAGTACTTC
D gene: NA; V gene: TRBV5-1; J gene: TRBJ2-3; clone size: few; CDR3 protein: CASSLGTSTDTQYF; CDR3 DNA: TGCGCCAGCAGCTTGGGGACCTCCACAGATACGCAGTATTTT
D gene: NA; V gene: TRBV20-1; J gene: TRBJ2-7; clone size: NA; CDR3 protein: CSAREDRRSYEQYF; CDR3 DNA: TGCAGTGCTAGGGAGGACCGTCGCTCCTACGAGCAGTACTTC
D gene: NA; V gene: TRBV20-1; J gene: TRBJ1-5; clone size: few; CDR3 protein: CSANEGGFNQPQHF; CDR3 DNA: TGCAGTGCTAATGAAGGAGGATTCAACCAGCCCCAGCATTTT
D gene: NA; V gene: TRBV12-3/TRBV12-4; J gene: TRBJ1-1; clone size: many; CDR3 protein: CASSLVGGNTEAFF; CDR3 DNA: TGTGCCAGCAGTTTAGTTGGGGGAAACACTGAAGCTTTCTTT
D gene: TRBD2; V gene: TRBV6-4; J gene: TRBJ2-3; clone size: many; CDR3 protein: CASSELSGGPTDTQYF; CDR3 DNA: TGTGCCAGCAGTGAACTGAGCGGGGGACCCACAGATACGCAGTATTTT
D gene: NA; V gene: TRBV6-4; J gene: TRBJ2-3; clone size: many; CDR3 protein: CASSEGLAADTQYF; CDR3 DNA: TGTGCCAGCAGTGAGGGATTAGCGGCAGATACGCAGTATTTT
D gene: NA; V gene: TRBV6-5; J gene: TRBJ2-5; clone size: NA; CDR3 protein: CASRQRTLGETQYF; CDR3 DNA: TGTGCCAGCAGACAGAGAACCCTCGGGGAGACCCAGTACTTC
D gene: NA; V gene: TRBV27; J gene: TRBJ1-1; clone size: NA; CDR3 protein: CASSDDRFRTEAFF; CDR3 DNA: TGTGCCAGCAGTGACGACAGGTTCCGCACTGAAGCTTTCTTT
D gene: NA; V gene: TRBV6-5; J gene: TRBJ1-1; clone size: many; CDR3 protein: CASSYRGDTEAFF; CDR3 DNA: TGTGCCAGCAGTTACAGGGGGGACACTGAAGCTTTCTTT
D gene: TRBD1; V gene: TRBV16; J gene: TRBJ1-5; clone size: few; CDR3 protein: CASSQSADRVGNQPQHF; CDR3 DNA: TGTGCCAGCAGCCAATCGGCGGACAGGGTAGGCAATCAGCCCCAGCATTTT
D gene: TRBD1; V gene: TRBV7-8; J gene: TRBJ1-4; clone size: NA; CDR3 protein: CASSSRTGYLEKLFF; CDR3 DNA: TGTGCCAGCAGCTCCCGGACAGGGTATCTTGAAAAACTGTTTTTT
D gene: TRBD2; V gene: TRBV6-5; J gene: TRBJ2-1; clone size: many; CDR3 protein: CASSYSLAGTYNEQFF; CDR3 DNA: TGTGCCAGCAGTTACTCTCTAGCGGGAACATACAATGAGCAGTTCTTC
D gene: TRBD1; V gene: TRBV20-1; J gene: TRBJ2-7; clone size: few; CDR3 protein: CSATGQGYFYEQYF; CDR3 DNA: TGCAGTGCTACCGGACAGGGGTATTTCTACGAGCAGTACTTC
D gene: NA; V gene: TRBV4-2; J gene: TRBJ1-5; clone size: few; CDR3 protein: CASSQGTNQPQHF; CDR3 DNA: TGTGCCAGCAGCCAAGGAACTAATCAGCCCCAGCATTTT
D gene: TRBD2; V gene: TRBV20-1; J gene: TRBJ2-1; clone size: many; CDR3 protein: CSASVARGVSYNEQFF; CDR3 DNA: TGCAGTGCTAGTGTTGCGCGGGGGGTTTCTTACAATGAGCAGTTCTTC
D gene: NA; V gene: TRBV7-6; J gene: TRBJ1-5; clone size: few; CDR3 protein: CASSLRGSRLRALNQPQHF; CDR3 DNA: TGTGCCAGCAGCCTCCGCGGGTCACGACTCAGGGCACTCAATCAGCCCCAGCATTTT
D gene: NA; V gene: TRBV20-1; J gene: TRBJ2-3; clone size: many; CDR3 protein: CSAADFRNTDTQYF; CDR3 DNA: TGCAGTGCTGCCGACTTCCGCAACACAGATACGCAGTATTTT
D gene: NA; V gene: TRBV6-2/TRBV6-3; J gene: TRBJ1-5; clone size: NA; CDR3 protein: CASSLDRSSNQPQHF; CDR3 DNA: TGTGCCAGCAGCCTCGACAGGAGTAGCAATCAGCCCCAGCATTTT
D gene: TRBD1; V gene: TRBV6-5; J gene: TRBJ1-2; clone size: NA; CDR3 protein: CASSYSRDRVYGYTF; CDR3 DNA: TGTGCCAGCAGTTACTCGCGTGACAGGGTCTATGGCTACACCTTC
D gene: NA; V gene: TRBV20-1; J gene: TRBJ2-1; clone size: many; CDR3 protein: CSARDGGFHNEQFF; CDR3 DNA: TGCAGTGCTAGAGATGGCGGGTTTCACAATGAGCAGTTCTTC
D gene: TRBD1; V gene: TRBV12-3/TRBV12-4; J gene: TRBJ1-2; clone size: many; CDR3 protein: CASTVTGQQTYGYTF; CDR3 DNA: TGTGCCAGCACCGTCACGGGACAGCAGACATATGGCTACACCTTC
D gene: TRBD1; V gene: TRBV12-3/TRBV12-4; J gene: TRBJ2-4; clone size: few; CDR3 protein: CASSSGQGKNIQYF; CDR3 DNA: TGTGCCAGCAGTTCGGGACAGGGTAAAAACATTCAGTACTTC
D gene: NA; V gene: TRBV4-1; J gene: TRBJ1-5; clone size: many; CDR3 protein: CASSQVKADSNQPQHF; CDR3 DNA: TGCGCCAGCAGCCAAGTTAAAGCGGATAGCAATCAGCCCCAGCATTTT
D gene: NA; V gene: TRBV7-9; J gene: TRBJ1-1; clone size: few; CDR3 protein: CASSPGAGNEAFF; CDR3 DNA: TGTGCCAGCAGCCCCGGGGCGGGTAATGAAGCTTTCTTT
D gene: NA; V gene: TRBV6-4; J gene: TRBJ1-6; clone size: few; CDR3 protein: CASSDSEDSPLHF; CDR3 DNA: TGTGCCAGCAGTGACTCGGAAGATTCACCCCTCCACTTT
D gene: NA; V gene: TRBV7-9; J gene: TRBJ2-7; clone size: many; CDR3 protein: CASSSRTGGNEQYF; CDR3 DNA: TGTGCCAGCAGCTCACGGACGGGCGGCAACGAGCAGTACTTC
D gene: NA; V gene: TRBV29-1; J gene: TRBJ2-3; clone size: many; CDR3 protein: CSVDGGTDTQYF; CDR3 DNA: TGCAGCGTTGATGGCGGGACAGATACGCAGTATTTT
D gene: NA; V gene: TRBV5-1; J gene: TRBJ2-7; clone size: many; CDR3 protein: CASSLIGSYEQYF; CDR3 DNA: TGCGCCAGCAGCTTAATAGGGAGTTACGAGCAGTACTTC
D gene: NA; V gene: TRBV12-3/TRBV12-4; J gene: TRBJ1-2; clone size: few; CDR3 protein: CASSFLGFNYGYTF; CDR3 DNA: TGTGCCAGCAGTTTCCTGGGTTTTAACTATGGCTACACCTTC
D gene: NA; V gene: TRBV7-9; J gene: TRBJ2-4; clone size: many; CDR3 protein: CASSSGRTDLAKNIQYF; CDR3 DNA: TGTGCCAGCAGCTCCGGGAGGACAGACTTAGCCAAAAACATTCAGTACTTC
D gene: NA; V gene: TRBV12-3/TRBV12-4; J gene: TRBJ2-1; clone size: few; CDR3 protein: CASSLLGQGGYNEQFF; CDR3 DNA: TGTGCCAGCAGTCTCCTAGGGCAGGGGGGTTACAATGAGCAGTTCTTC